The 23 T cell receptor beta chains reported below all come from one sample, sequenced in a study of spatial heterogeneity in lung cancer. TCRdb re-called the 5' RACE reads with MiXCR, one entry per CDR3 protein. The sample lists some 120,000 distinct CDR3 sequences, less than 15% seen once, with roughly 15% in the top ten. The time point is: blood at routine non-recurrence follow-up after resection. No cells were sorted before sequencing. The whole RNA sequenced was extracted from tumor, nontumor lung or frozen PBMC. Sequenced material: PBMCs, taken at follow-up. All receptors derive from a male donor with early-stage non-small cell lung cancer.

This clonotype was recorded a few times. The gene calls are TRBV9 and TRBJ1-5, with no clear D. The CDR3 covers 15 residues. Trimming cost V 0 bases and J 2 bases, with 9 bases left between them. The germline CDR1 and CDR2 sequences are SGDLS and YYNGEE. The CDR3 loop is CASSVGSSGNQPQHF. Here the CDR3 DNA reads TGTGCCAGCAGCGTAGGAAGCTCAGGCAATCAGCCCCAGCATTTT. Combining the CDR3 with reference TRBV9 and TRBJ1-5 gives the whole variable domain DSGVTQTPKHLITATGQRVTLRCSPRSGDLSVYWYQQSLDQGLQFLIQYYNGEERAKGNILERFSAQQFPDLHSELNLSSLELGDSALYFCASSVGSSGNQPQHFGDGTRLSIL.

This clonotype was seen a few times. J is TRBJ2-3 and V is TRBV9; D unresolved. The CDR3 contains 13 residues. V was cut by 2 bases and J by 2 bases, with 6 bases left in between. The germline gives CDR1 SGDLS, CDR2 YYNGEE. Here the CDR3 reads CASSVGFTDTQYF. The CDR3 DNA sequence: TGTGCCAGCAGCGTTGGGTTCACAGATACGCAGTATTTT.

This clonotype was counted ten times or more. The rearrangement links TRBV6-4 to TRBJ1-5; 7 nucleotides agree with TRBD1. CDR1 and CDR2 from the germline V gene are MRHNA and SNTAGT. The junction had 7 bases not matched to a gene; V was cut back by 2 bases and J by 0 bases. The CDR3 totals 17 residues. The CDR3 is CASSDPDRVYSNQPQHF. CDR3 nucleotide sequence: TGTGCCAGCAGTGACCCCGACAGGGTGTATAGCAATCAGCCCCAGCATTTT.

The chain carries TRBV2 and TRBJ2-7; 10 positions agree with TRBD2. The CDR3 totals 15 residues. The V gene's germline CDR1 is SNHLY and CDR2 FYNNEI. V was clipped by 7 bases and J by 0 bases; unmatched bases: 6. CDR3 protein: CASKREGRSSYEQYF. In DNA form, the CDR3 reads TGTGCCAGCAAGCGGGAGGGGAGGAGCTCCTACGAGCAGTACTTC.

This clonotype was seen only a few times. The rearrangement links TRBV12-3 or TRBV12-4 to TRBJ1-5; D remains unclear. The CDR3 spans 12 residues. V was cut by 6 bases and J by 9 bases, with 12 bases left in between. The CDR3, as DNA: TGTGCCAGCAGCCCTTCCGTTAGGCCCCAGCATTTT. Amino acid sequence: CASSPSVRPQHF.

In this sample, this clonotype turned up many times. V gene TRBV7-2 combines with J gene TRBJ2-1, with TRBD2 identical over 10 bases. Looked up from germline, CDR1 is SGHTA and CDR2 is FQGNSA. After removal of 3 bases from V and 2 bases from J, the junction contained 10 bases not matched to a gene. The CDR3 is 18 residues long. The DNA for the CDR3 is TGTGCCAGCAGCTTGGTACCTAGCGGGGGTCCAGCCTACAATGAGCAGTTCTTC. Encoded protein: CASSLVPSGGPAYNEQFF.

This clonotype was counted between two and nine times. The chain joins TRBV13 to TRBJ1-5, with D unresolved. Per germline, CDR1 PRHDT and CDR2 FYEKMQ (reference sequence). V lost 2 bases and J 1 base, leaving 9 bases between the germline ends. The length of the CDR3 is 15 residues. CDR3 nucleotide sequence: TGTGCCAGCAGCTTATCCGCGGGGAGCAATCAGCCCCAGCATTTT. Translation: CASSLSAGSNQPQHF. Together with reference TRBV13 and TRBJ1-5, the CDR3 gives the full variable domain: AAGVIQSPRHLIKEKRETATLKCYPIPRHDTVYWYQQGPGQDPQFLISFYEKMQSDKGSIPDRFSAQQFSDYHSELNMSSLELGDSALYFCASSLSAGSNQPQHFGDGTRLSIL.

The V call is TRBV11-2, the J call TRBJ2-5, with 7 bases that match TRBD1. Germline CDR1 and CDR2: SGHAT and FQNNGV. The V and J ends lost 1 base and 2 bases, in that order; junction bases with no gene match: 7. The CDR3 length is 16 residues. CDR3 bases: TGTGCCAGCAGCTTAGGAGTGGGCAGGGGGCAAGAGACCCAGTACTTC. Residues: CASSLGVGRGQETQYF.

This clonotype was observed many times. The J gene is TRBJ2-1, the V gene TRBV7-2; TRBD1 or TRBD2 may be the D gene (5 bases each). V lost 1 base, J lost 10 bases, and 11 bases lay in between. Germline CDR1 reads SGHTA; CDR2 reads FQGNSA. CDR3 size: 13 residues. CDR3 in amino acids: CASSLGRGEEQFF. In DNA, the CDR3 is TGTGCCAGCAGCTTAGGTCGGGGCGAAGAGCAGTTCTTC. The full variable domain, its missing parts supplied by reference TRBV7-2 and TRBJ2-1, is GAGVSQSPSNKVTEKGKDVELRCDPISGHTALYWYRQSLGQGLEFLIYFQGNSAPDKSGLPSDRFSAERTGGSVSTLTIQRTQQEDSAVYLCASSLGRGEEQFFGPGTRLTVL.

This clonotype was seen ten or more times. This chain links TRBV5-1 with TRBJ1-5; unclear D gene. This CDR3 comprises 15 residues. Germline CDR1 SGHRS, CDR2 YFSETQ. Trimming left V 2 bases short and J 0 bases short, with 9 bases between. In DNA, the CDR3 is TGCGCCAGCAGCTTATCGGGTAATAGCAATCAGCCCCAGCATTTT. Amino acids: CASSLSGNSNQPQHF.

J is TRBJ2-1 and V is TRBV10-3; D is ambiguous. V was trimmed by 3 bases and J by 7 bases, leaving 4 bases between them. The CDR3 loop spans 11 amino acids. Germline lookup yields CDR1 ENHRY and CDR2 SYGVKD. CDR3: CAISDRNEQFF. The CDR3 DNA follows: TGTGCCATCAGTGATCGAAATGAGCAGTTCTTC.

This clonotype was observed a few times. V gene TRBV18 combines with J gene TRBJ1-1; TRBD1 might be the D (5 bases). CDR1 KGHSH and CDR2 LQKENI come from the germline V gene. The CDR3 consists of 14 residues. Trimming left V 3 bases short and J 3 bases short, with 11 bases between. CDR3 in DNA: TGTGCCAGCTCACCGTTCACAGGTGACACTGAAGCTTTCTTT. It is translated as CASSPFTGDTEAFF.

The sample holds a few counts of this clonotype. The chain combines TRBV2 with TRBJ2-2; 7 bases are a match to TRBD1. The V segment lost 4 bases and the J segment 6 bases; nucleotides outside the gene matches: 5. CDR1 and CDR2 from the germline V gene are SNHLY and FYNNEI. The CDR3 covers 14 residues. CDR3 loop: CASSVAGTAGELFF. CDR3 nucleotide sequence: TGTGCCAGCAGTGTAGCCGGGACAGCCGGGGAGCTGTTTTTT.

The V gene is TRBV19, the J gene TRBJ2-4, with D perhaps matching TRBD1 or TRBD2 (5 bases each). This CDR3 is 15 amino acids long. Germline V gives CDR1 LNHDA, CDR2 SQIVND (reference sequence). Trimming removed 4 bases from V and 5 bases from J, with 15 bases in between. CDR3 DNA: TGTGCCAGTAGTACATCCGGGGCCTTAGAAAACATTCAGTACTTC. This gives the protein CASSTSGALENIQYF.

The chain carries TRBV20-1 and TRBJ1-1; D gene unclear. Trimming took off 8 bases at V and 1 base at J, with 8 bases between the two ends. CDR3 length: 11 residues. Germline CDR1 reads DFQATT; CDR2 reads SNEGSKA (reference sequence). CDR3 loop: CSTFRNTEAFF. The CDR3, as DNA: TGCAGTACTTTTCGGAACACTGAAGCTTTCTTT.

The rearrangement links TRBV5-4 to TRBJ2-5; 7 nucleotides line up with TRBD2. The V and J ends lost 6 bases and 4 bases, in that order; junction bases with no gene match: 6. CDR3 length equals 13 residues. Germline CDR1 reads SGHNT; CDR2 reads YYREEE (reference sequence). Here the CDR3 DNA reads TGTGCCAGCACCTGGGAGGGACGAGAGACCCAGTACTTC. Its translation is CASTWEGRETQYF. Complete variable domain (other parts from reference TRBV5-4 and TRBJ2-5): ETGVTQSPTHLIKTRGQQVTLRCSSQSGHNTVSWYQQALGQGPQFIFQYYREEENGRGNFPPRFSGLQFPNYSSELNVNALELDDSALYLCASTWEGRETQYFGPGTRLLVL.

This chain links TRBV5-1 with TRBJ2-7; D not resolved. This CDR3 spans 14 amino acids. V was cut by 4 bases and J by 5 bases, with 16 bases left in between. Germline V gene sequence: CDR1 SGHRS, CDR2 YFSETQ. Here the CDR3 DNA reads TGCGCCAGCAGCCCCGTTGGGTCTTCTCACGAGCAGTACTTC. The encoded protein is CASSPVGSSHEQYF.

The rearrangement joins TRBV28 to TRBJ1-1; 8 bases are a match to TRBD1. The CDR3 is 15 residues long. Trimming at V came to 6 bases and at J to 0 bases, leaving 6 bases not matched to a gene. Germline-derived CDR1 and CDR2 are MDHEN and SYDVKM. CDR3 sequence (DNA): TGTGCCAGCAGGGAACTGACAGGGGTGAACACTGAAGCTTTCTTT. Translation gives CASRELTGVNTEAFF.

This clonotype was detected only a few times. The chain uses TRBV6-5 and TRBJ2-3; 8 bases are a match to TRBD1. V was clipped by 7 bases and J by 1 base; unmatched bases: 10. The CDR3 sequence is 16 residues long. CDR1 MNHEY and CDR2 SVGAGI come from the germline V gene. CDR3 bases: TGTGCCAGCACTGGGACAGGTGAAAGGGGCACAGATACGCAGTATTTT. Translated: CASTGTGERGTDTQYF.

This clonotype has a handful of counts. The chain has TRBV10-3 and TRBJ2-1; D is perhaps TRBD1 (6 bases). CDR3 length equals 15 residues. V lost 6 bases, J lost 0 bases, and 12 bases lay in between. The V gene's germline CDR1 is ENHRY and CDR2 SYGVKD. The CDR3 nucleotides are TGTGCCATCAGACCCGGGACAAACTCCTACAATGAGCAGTTCTTC. Its protein product is CAIRPGTNSYNEQFF.

The chain links TRBV11-3 to TRBJ2-6; D may be TRBD1 (6 bases). Germline V gene sequence: CDR1 SGHNT, CDR2 YENEEA. This CDR3 is built from 17 residues. V was pared by 5 bases and J by 0 bases, with 14 bases between. CDR3 residues: CASSPGQTYSGANVLTF. The DNA for the CDR3 is TGTGCCAGCAGCCCAGGACAGACCTACTCTGGGGCCAACGTCCTGACTTTC.

This chain connects TRBV15 to TRBJ1-2; D is unclear. CDR1 LNHNV and CDR2 YYDKDF come from the germline V gene (reference sequence). The CDR3 contains 12 residues. Trimming took 8 bases from V and 5 from J, leaving 12 bases between them. In nucleotides, the CDR3 is TGTGCCACCGCCACGGTTGGGTATGGCTACACCTTC. This codes for CATATVGYGYTF.

The gene calls are TRBV19 and TRBJ2-1, with a possible D match to TRBD2 (6 bases). Germline V gives CDR1 LNHDA, CDR2 SQIVND (reference sequence). V lost 5 bases and J 8 bases, leaving 22 bases between the germline ends. The CDR3 has 16 amino acids. The CDR3 nucleotides read TGTGCCAGTAGTCCGGGACTTGGAACTGTGTTGGATGAGCAGTTCTTC. Amino acids: CASSPGLGTVLDEQFF.